This T cell receptor (beta chain) was obtained from a study of neoadjuvant nivolumab and ipilimumab in lung cancer. The study, taken as a whole, reports: TCR sequencing covered a small number of samples.

This clone was counted only a few times. The antigen is not known. This CDR3 is built from 13 residues. V was cut by 8 bases and J by 6 bases, with 16 bases left in between. Germline assignment: CDR1 MNHNS and CDR2 SASEGT. Using immunoSEQ multiplex PCR, the repertoire was profiled, and TCRdb retains in-frame clones only, with some absent. This sample carries over 20,000 clones, 82% of them seen once, and the ten largest clones take about 9%. The sequence derives from an adult with non-small cell lung cancer. The chain recombines TRBV6-1 with TRBJ1-1; D perhaps matches TRBD1 (6 bases). The sequences come from tumor tissue, collected after neoadjuvant nivolumab, alone or with ipilimumab, at or shortly before surgery. The CDR3 region has the DNA TGTGCCAGCGTTGAGGGGGTGGGCGCTGAAGCTTTCTTT. This gives the protein CASVEGVGAEAFF.